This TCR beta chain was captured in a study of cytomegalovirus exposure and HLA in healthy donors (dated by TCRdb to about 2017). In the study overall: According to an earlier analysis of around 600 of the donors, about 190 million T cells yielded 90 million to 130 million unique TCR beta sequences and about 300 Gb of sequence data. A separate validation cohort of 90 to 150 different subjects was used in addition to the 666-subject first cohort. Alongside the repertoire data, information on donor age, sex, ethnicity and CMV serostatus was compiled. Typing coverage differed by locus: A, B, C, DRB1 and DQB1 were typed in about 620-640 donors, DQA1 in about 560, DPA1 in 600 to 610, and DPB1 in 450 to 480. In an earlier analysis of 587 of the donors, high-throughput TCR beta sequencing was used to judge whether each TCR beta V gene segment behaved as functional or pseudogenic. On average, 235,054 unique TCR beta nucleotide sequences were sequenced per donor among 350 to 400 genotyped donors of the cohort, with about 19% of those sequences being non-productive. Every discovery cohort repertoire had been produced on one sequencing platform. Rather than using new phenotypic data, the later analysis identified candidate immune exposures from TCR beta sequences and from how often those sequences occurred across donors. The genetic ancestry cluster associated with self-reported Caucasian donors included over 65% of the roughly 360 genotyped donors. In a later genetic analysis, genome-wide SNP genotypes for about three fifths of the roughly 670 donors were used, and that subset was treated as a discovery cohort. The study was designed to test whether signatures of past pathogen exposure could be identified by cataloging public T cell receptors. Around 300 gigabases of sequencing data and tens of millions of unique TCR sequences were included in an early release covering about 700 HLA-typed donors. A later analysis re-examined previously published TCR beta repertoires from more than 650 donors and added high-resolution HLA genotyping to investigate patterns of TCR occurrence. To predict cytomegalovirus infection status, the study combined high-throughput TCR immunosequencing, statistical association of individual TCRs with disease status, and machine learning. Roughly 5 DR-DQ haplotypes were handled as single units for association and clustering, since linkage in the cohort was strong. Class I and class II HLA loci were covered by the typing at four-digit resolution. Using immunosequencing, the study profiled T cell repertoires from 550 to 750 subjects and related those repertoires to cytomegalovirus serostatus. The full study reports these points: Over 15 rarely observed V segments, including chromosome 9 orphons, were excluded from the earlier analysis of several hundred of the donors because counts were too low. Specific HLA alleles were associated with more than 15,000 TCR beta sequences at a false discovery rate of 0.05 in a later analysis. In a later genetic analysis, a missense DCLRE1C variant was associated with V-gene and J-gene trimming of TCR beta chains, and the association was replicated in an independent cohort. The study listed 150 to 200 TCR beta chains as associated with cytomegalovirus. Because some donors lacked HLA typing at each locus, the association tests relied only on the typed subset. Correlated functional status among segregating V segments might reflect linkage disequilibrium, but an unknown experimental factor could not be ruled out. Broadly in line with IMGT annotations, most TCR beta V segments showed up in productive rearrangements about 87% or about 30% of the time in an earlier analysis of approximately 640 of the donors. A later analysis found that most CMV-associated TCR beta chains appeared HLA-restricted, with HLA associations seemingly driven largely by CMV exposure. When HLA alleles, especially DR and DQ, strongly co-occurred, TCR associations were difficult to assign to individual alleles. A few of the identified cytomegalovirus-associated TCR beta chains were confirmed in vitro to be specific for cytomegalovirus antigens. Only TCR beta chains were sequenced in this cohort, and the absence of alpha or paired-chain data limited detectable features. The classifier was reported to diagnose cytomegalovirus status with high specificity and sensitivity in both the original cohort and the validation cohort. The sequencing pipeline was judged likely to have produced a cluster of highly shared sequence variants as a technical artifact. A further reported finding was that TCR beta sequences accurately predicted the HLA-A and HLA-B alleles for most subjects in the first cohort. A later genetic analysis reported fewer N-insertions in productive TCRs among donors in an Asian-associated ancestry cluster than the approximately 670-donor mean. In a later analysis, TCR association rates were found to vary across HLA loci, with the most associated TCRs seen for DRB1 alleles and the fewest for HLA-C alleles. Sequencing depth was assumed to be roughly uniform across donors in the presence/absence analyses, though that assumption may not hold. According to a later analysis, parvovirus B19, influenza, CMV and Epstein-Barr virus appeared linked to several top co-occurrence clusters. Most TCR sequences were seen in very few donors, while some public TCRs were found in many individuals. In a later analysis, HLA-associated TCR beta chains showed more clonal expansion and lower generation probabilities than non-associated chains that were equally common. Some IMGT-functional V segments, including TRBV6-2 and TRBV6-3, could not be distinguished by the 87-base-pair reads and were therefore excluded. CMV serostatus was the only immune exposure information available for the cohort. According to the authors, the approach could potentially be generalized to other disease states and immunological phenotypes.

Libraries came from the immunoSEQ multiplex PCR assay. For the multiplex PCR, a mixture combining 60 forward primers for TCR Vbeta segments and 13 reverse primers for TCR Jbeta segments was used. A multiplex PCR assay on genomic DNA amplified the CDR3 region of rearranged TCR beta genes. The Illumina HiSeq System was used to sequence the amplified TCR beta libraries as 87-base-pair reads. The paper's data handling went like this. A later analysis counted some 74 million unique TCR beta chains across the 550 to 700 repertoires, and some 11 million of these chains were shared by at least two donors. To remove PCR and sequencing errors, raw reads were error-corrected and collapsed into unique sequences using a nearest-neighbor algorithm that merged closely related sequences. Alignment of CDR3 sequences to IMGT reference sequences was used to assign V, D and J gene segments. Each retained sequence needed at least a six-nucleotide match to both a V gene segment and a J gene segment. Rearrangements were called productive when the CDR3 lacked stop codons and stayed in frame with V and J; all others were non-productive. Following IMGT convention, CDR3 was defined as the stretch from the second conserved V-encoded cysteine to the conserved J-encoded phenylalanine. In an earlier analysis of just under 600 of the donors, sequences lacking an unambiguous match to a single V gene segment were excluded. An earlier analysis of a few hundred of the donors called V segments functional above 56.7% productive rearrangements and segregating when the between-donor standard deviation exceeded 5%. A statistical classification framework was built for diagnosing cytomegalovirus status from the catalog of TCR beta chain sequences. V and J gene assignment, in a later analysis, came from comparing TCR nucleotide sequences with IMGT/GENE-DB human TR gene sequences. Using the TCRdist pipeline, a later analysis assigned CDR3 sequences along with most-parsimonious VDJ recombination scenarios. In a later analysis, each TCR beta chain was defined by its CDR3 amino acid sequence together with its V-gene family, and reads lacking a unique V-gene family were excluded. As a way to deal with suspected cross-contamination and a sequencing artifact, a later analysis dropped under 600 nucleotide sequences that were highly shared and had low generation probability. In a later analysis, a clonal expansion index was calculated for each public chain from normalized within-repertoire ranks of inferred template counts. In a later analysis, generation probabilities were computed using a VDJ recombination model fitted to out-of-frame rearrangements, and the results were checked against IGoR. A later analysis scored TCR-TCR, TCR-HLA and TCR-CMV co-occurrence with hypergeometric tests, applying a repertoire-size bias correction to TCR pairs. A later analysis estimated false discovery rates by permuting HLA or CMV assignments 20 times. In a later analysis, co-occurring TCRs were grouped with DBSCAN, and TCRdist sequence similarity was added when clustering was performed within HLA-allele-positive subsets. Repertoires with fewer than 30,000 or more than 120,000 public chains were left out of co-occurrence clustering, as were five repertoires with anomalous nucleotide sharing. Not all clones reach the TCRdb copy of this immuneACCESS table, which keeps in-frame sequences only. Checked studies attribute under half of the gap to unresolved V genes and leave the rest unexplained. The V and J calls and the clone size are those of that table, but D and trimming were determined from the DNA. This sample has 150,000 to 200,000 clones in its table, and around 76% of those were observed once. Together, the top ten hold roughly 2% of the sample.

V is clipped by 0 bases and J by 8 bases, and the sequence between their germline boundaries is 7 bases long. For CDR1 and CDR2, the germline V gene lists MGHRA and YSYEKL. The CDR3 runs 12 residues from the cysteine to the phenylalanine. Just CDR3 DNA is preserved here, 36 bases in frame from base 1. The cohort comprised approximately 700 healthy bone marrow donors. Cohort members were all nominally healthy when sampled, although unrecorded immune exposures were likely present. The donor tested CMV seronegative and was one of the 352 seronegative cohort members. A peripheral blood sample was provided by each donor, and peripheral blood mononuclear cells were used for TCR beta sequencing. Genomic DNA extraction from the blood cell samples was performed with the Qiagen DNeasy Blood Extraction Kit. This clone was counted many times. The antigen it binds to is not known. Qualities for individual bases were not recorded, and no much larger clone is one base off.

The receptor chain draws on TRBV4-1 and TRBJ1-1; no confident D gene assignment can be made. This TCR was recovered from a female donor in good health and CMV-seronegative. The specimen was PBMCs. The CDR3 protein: CASSQDPGEAFF. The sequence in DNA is TGCGCCAGCAGCCAAGATCCAGGCGAAGCTTTCTTT.